These 28 T cell receptor beta chains were all obtained from the same sample, sequenced in a study of T-cell reconstitution after alpha-beta-depleted transplantation in children. Unique molecular identifiers tagged the TCRbeta library. TCRdb re-analysed the PCR reads in MiXCR, keeping a single row per CDR3 protein. The repertoire holds 800,000 to 1,000,000 distinct CDR3 sequences, with about 29% as singletons. The sequencing used PBMCs, mostly from graft donor cells, collected 360 days after TCRalphabeta/CD19-depleted stem cell transplant. The receptors come from a boy in the first two years of life who had a stem cell transplant for SCID, so the T cells may come from the graft donor.

This clonotype was seen a handful of times. The genes are TRBV20-1 and TRBJ1-5; D is unresolved. Trimming left V 0 bases short and J 6 bases short, with 9 bases between. From germline, CDR1 is DFQATT and CDR2 SNEGSKA (reference sequence). The length of the CDR3 is 13 residues. CDR3 coding DNA: TGCAGTGCTAGAGATGCGTTTAGTCAGCCCCAGCATTTT. Protein: CSARDAFSQPQHF.

The chain joins TRBV7-3 to TRBJ2-1, with 8 bases that match TRBD2. This CDR3 spans 13 amino acids. V was pared by 11 bases and J by 6 bases, with 9 bases of the junction left unmatched. The germline V gene has CDR1 SGHTA and CDR2 FQGTGA. The CDR3 DNA sequence: TGTGCCTCTAAGGGGCGGGGGGCCAATGAGCAGTTCTTC. This gives the protein CASKGRGANEQFF.

The chain has TRBV12-3 or TRBV12-4 and TRBJ2-3; D is undetermined. The length of the CDR3 is 14 residues. The ends were cut back, 2 bases at V and 1 base at J, with 7 bases in the middle. DNA of the CDR3: TGTGCCAGCAGTTTACCCACTCGCACAGATACGCAGTATTTT. Translated: CASSLPTRTDTQYF.

The chain uses TRBV20-1 and TRBJ2-3, with TRBD1 matching 8 bases. J lost 4 bases, V lost 5 bases, and 8 bases had no gene match. CDR3 length equals 14 residues. Germline V gene data show CDR1 as DFQATT and CDR2 as SNEGSKA (reference sequence). CDR3 bases: TGCAGTGCTCCGCCCAGGGGGCAGGCAGATACGCAGTATTTT. Translation gives CSAPPRGQADTQYF.

The chain employs TRBV10-3 and TRBJ2-7; D is unresolved. CDR3 length: 12 amino acids. The V end lost 0 bases, the J end lost 6 bases, and 6 bases lay between the germline ends. CDR1 ENHRY and CDR2 SYGVKD come from the germline V gene. For the CDR3, the DNA is TGTGCCATCAGTGAGTCAGCTACCGAGCAGTACTTC. This sequence encodes CAISESATEQYF.

The chain carries TRBV5-1 and TRBJ2-1; 15 bases are shared with TRBD2. Looked up from germline, CDR1 is SGHRS and CDR2 is YFSETQ. The CDR3 is 20 amino acids. The V and J ends lost 3 bases and 7 bases, in that order; junction bases with no gene match: 17. The CDR3 reads CASSSPKGTSGGIGRNEQFF. CDR3 coding DNA: TGCGCCAGCAGCTCACCAAAAGGGACTAGCGGGGGGATTGGAAGAAATGAGCAGTTCTTC.

This clonotype was counted a few times. The rearrangement uses TRBV11-2 and TRBJ2-1; D possibly corresponds to TRBD2 (6 bases). V lost 5 bases and J 8 bases, leaving 22 bases between the germline ends. The CDR3 has 16 residues. Germline CDR1 reads SGHAT; CDR2 reads FQNNGV. In DNA form, the CDR3 reads TGTGCCAGCAGCCCAAATTGGGGGGAAATGGTCCATGAGCAGTTCTTC. This translates into CASSPNWGEMVHEQFF.

A few counts support this clonotype. The chain has TRBV6-2 or TRBV6-3 and TRBJ2-7; tentative D call: TRBD1 (5 bases). The CDR3 runs to 13 residues. The germline CDR1 and CDR2 sequences are MNHEY and SVGEGT. The V end was cut by 4 bases, the J end by 3 bases, with 10 bases between. The CDR3 region has the DNA TGTGCCAGCAGTTCAGGGTGGGTCTACGAGCAGTACTTC. It specifies CASSSGWVYEQYF.

This clonotype was counted only a few times. CDR3: CSNLSSYEQYF. As DNA, the CDR3 is TGCAGCAATCTAAGCTCCTACGAGCAGTACTTC. The V call is TRBV29-1, the J call TRBJ2-7; D not certain. V was trimmed by 8 bases and J by 0 bases, leaving 8 bases between them. Per germline, CDR1 SQVTM and CDR2 ANQGSEA. The CDR3 runs 11 residues.

In its sample, this clonotype was seen a few times. The chain employs TRBV6-5 and TRBJ2-3; maybe TRBD1 (5 bases). In germline, CDR1 is MNHEY, CDR2 SVGAGI. V lost 3 bases, J lost 0 bases, and 10 bases lay in between. The CDR3 runs 15 residues. CDR3 bases: TGTGCCAGCAGTTATGACAGCGTAAGCACAGATACGCAGTATTTT. Protein product: CASSYDSVSTDTQYF.

This clonotype has at least ten counts. This rearrangement joins TRBV5-1 to TRBJ2-1; 9 bases map to TRBD2. The V gene's germline CDR1 is SGHRS and CDR2 YFSETQ. The CDR3 is made up of 16 amino acids. V shed 2 bases and J 7 bases; nucleotides not matched to a gene: 10. CDR3 coding DNA: TGCGCCAGCAGCTTTACGTCTAGCGGGGTGAGGAATGAGCAGTTCTTC. Encoded protein: CASSFTSSGVRNEQFF.

The V gene is TRBV2, the J gene TRBJ2-5; 9 bases map to TRBD1. Germline CDR1 SNHLY, CDR2 FYNNEI. There are 14 residues in the CDR3. V gave up 7 bases and J gave up 3 bases; unmatched junction bases: 6. CDR3 sequence (DNA): TGTGCCAGCAACAGGGACAGGGTAAAAGAGACCCAGTACTTC. Amino acid sequence: CASNRDRVKETQYF.

This clonotype was counted only a few times. This chain connects TRBV5-5 to TRBJ2-7; D ambiguous. Germline V gives CDR1 SGHKS, CDR2 YYEKEE (reference sequence). CDR3 length: 15 residues. V shed 0 bases and J shed 2 bases, with 12 bases lying between them. The CDR3 DNA reads as TGTGCCAGCAGCTTGGACCGCCTAACTACCTACGAGCAGTACTTC. Residues: CASSLDRLTTYEQYF.

The chain recombines TRBV20-1 with TRBJ2-7, with D possibly being TRBD2 (7 bases). The CDR3 sequence is 14 residues long. V was clipped by 5 bases and J by 2 bases, with 16 bases between them. From germline, CDR1 is DFQATT and CDR2 SNEGSKA (reference sequence). The CDR3 reads CSAAKRGAPYEQYF. The CDR3 region has the DNA TGCAGTGCTGCCAAACGGGGGGCCCCCTACGAGCAGTACTTC.

The V gene is TRBV6-5, the J gene TRBJ1-2; D remains unclear. Germline V lookup: CDR1 MNHEY, CDR2 SVGAGI. The CDR3 contains 14 residues. V was shortened by 4 bases and J by 13 bases, with 22 bases between the two germline ends. CDR3 residues: CASSWNLGAGESTF. The CDR3 DNA reads as TGTGCCAGCAGTTGGAATCTGGGAGCCGGCGAATCCACCTTC.

This clonotype was observed a few times. V usage is TRBV7-3 and J usage is TRBJ2-1, with 10 bases aligning to TRBD2. V shed 0 bases and J 0 bases; nucleotides not matched to a gene: 8. Germline V CDR1 and CDR2: SGHTA, FQGTGA. CDR3 size: 19 residues. The CDR3 spells CASSLTGSGGPPSYNEQFF. The CDR3 bases are TGTGCCAGCAGCTTAACTGGTAGCGGGGGGCCCCCCTCCTACAATGAGCAGTTCTTC.

In its sample, this clonotype was seen many times. This chain uses TRBV6-5 with TRBJ1-2; 9 nucleotides line up with TRBD1. CDR3 size: 12 residues. Germline CDR1 reads MNHEY; CDR2 reads SVGAGI. Losses at the gene ends were 5 bases for V and 6 bases for J; bases not matched to a gene: 1. CDR3 residues: CASSRTGDGYTF. Here the CDR3 DNA reads TGTGCCAGCAGTAGGACAGGGGATGGCTACACCTTC.

The chain joins TRBV25-1 to TRBJ2-7; tentative D call: TRBD1 (5 bases). In germline, CDR1 is MGHDK, CDR2 SYGVNS. This CDR3 has 13 amino acids. With 9 bases removed from V and 4 bases from J, the gap between germline ends came to 16 bases. The CDR3 here is CASAVDSRYEQYF. DNA for the CDR3: TGTGCCAGTGCCGTTGACAGCCGTTACGAGCAGTACTTC.

This chain joins TRBV13 and TRBJ2-7; TRBD1 matches at 9 bases. V dropped 6 bases and J dropped 4; count of bases not matched to a gene: 10. This CDR3 comprises 15 residues. The germline gives CDR1 PRHDT, CDR2 FYEKMQ (reference sequence). For the CDR3, the DNA is TGTGCCAGCAGATGGACCGGGACAGGGATTTACGAGCAGTACTTC. Translation: CASRWTGTGIYEQYF.

The chain joins TRBV4-2 to TRBJ1-4; 8 bases map to TRBD1. Germline V gene lookup returns CDR1 LGHNA and CDR2 YNFKEQ. The CDR3 loop spans 15 amino acids. V was clipped by 6 bases and J by 6 bases; unmatched bases: 9. CDR3 nucleotides: TGTGCCAGCAGTCCGCAGGGGGCCCTGGATGAAAAACTGTTTTTT. Amino acids: CASSPQGALDEKLFF.

The chain has TRBV10-3 and TRBJ2-3, with 7 bases fitting TRBD2. In germline, CDR1 is ENHRY, CDR2 SYGVKD. Trimming cost V 6 bases and J 3 bases; bases outside gene matches: 12. The CDR3 runs 16 residues. Here the CDR3 reads CAIRTWQSGGTDTQYF. The CDR3 region has the DNA TGTGCCATCAGGACGTGGCAGTCGGGGGGAACAGATACGCAGTATTTT.

This clonotype has only a few counts. This chain joins TRBV20-1 and TRBJ1-5; 9 positions agree with TRBD1. The J segment lost 7 bases and the V segment lost 7 bases, leaving 11 bases of the junction unmatched. Germline CDR1 DFQATT, CDR2 SNEGSKA (reference sequence). This CDR3 comprises 14 residues. The DNA for the CDR3 is TGCAGTGGTCGTACAGGGGGCGCGGGGCAGCCCCAGCATTTT. Translated: CSGRTGGAGQPQHF.

This clonotype was seen a few times. The chain has TRBV20-1 and TRBJ1-3; 7 bases fit TRBD1. This CDR3 is 14 amino acids long. J lost 0 bases, V lost 6 bases, and 5 bases had no gene match. Per germline, CDR1 DFQATT and CDR2 SNEGSKA (reference sequence). In nucleotides, the CDR3 is TGCAGTGCGCGACAGGGTAGCTCTGGAAACACCATATATTTT. Translation: CSARQGSSGNTIYF.

The rearrangement uses TRBV12-3 or TRBV12-4 and TRBJ1-6; no reliable D call. CDR3 length: 14 amino acids. Trimming shortened V by 8 bases and J by 7 bases, and 15 bases separated the two germline ends. CDR3 loop: CASVLAGHNSPLHF. CDR3 coding DNA: TGTGCCAGCGTCCTGGCGGGCCACAATTCACCCCTCCACTTT.

The chain joins TRBV12-3 or TRBV12-4 to TRBJ2-1; 9 positions match TRBD1. The CDR3 loop spans 20 amino acids. V gave up 6 bases and J gave up 0 bases; unmatched junction bases: 18. This chain's CDR3 is CASSRMRTGATQSSYNEQFF. CDR3 bases: TGTGCCAGCAGCCGGATGAGGACAGGGGCGACCCAGAGCTCCTACAATGAGCAGTTCTTC.

V is TRBV6-5 and J is TRBJ1-2; D not certain. Germline V gene data show CDR1 as MNHEY and CDR2 as SVGAGI. The CDR3 extends over 15 amino acids. The V end lost 2 bases, the J end lost 2 bases, and 12 bases lay between the germline ends. The DNA for the CDR3 is TGTGCCAGCAGTTACCCCAAGGCGGGGAACTATGGCTACACCTTC. Translated, it gives CASSYPKAGNYGYTF.

The sample holds a few counts of this clonotype. The chain is built from TRBV5-1 and TRBJ2-1; TRBD2 aligns across 9 bases. The germline V gene encodes CDR1 SGHRS and CDR2 YFSETQ. After removal of 4 bases from V and 6 bases from J, the junction contained 11 bases not matched to a gene. This CDR3 is built from 16 residues. In nucleotides, the CDR3 is TGCGCCAGCAGCGACGTACTCGGGACTAGCCCCAATGAGCAGTTCTTC. Translation: CASSDVLGTSPNEQFF.

The chain joins TRBV20-1 to TRBJ2-7; 10 bases align to TRBD1. V lost 6 bases to trimming and J lost 3 bases; unmatched junction nucleotides: 8. This CDR3 has 14 residues. Per the germline V gene, CDR1 is DFQATT and CDR2 is SNEGSKA (reference sequence). CDR3 in amino acids: CSAKGGQGIYEQYF. CDR3 nucleotide sequence: TGCAGTGCGAAGGGGGGACAGGGGATCTACGAGCAGTACTTC.